The clone carrying this T cell receptor (beta chain) appeared many times. Its antigen is not identified. These data belong to a study of molecular identifiers for immune sequencing clone quantification. Broader study findings: More than 97% of effector molecules, versus under 1% of naive-cell molecules, belonged to clones above 20 RNA copies. Reportedly, one cell's Jurkat TCR RNA was detected within 1,100,000 naive CD8 cells.

CDR1 and CDR2 (germline): LGHNA, YSLEER. The V end was cut by 0 bases, the J end by 9 bases, with 18 bases between. The CDR3 sequence is 16 residues long. With 10%, 30% or 50% of RNA, about 19,000 to 1,100,000 naive CD8 T cells were sequenced. A CD8+CD4-CCR7+CD45RA+ gate was used to sort naive CD8 T cells. MiXCR, applied by TCRdb to the PCR reads, yields one record per CDR3 protein. Seen here are about 630,000 distinct CDR3 sequences, around 25% observed once, and the top ten hold 0.7% to 0.95%. The sequence was obtained from a human donor in good health. Some libraries in this study had Jurkat cell RNA spiked in. Sequencing was done on a sample of naive CD8+ T cells from blood, with Jurkat cell RNA spiked in. Subset denoted: FACS-sorted CD8+CD4-CCR7+CD45RA+ naive T cells. The chain combines TRBV4-3 with TRBJ2-1, with a weak D call TRBD2 (7 bases). The DNA of the CDR3 is TGCGCCAGCAGCCAAGAGAGTAGGGGGGGCCGGGGTGAGCAGTTCTTC. Encoded protein: CASSQESRGGRGEQFF.